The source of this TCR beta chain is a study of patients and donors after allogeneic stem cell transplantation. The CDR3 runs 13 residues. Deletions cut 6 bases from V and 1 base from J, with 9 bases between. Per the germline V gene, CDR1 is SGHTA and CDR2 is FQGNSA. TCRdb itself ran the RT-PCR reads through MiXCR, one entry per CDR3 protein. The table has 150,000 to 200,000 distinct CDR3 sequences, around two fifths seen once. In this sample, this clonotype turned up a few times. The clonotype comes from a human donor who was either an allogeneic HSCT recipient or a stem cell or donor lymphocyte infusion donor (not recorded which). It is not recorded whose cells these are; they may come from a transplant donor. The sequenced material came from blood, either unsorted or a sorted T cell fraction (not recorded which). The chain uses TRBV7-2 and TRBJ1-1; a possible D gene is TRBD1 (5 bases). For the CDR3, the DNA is TGTGCCAGCAGAGTACAGGAGAACACTGAAGCTTTCTTT. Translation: CASRVQENTEAFF.